This T cell receptor (beta chain) is drawn from a study of blood T cell repertoires in COVID-19. The CDR3 is 14 amino acids. Germline CDR1 and CDR2: KGHSH and LQKENI. Trimming pared 3 bases from V and 0 bases from J, leaving 8 bases between. The assay was immunoSEQ multiplex PCR, and TCRdb's table has in-frame clones only and misses some. The sample includes 240,000 or so clones, around 85% seen only once; the top ten take roughly a tenth. The sample consisted of peripheral blood. The chain combines TRBV18 with TRBJ1-1; D gene uncertain. The receptor was isolated from an elderly woman with acute or convalescent COVID-19. The DNA for the CDR3 is TGTGCCAGCTCACCGGGCAACATGAACACTGAAGCTTTCTTT. This codes for CASSPGNMNTEAFF.